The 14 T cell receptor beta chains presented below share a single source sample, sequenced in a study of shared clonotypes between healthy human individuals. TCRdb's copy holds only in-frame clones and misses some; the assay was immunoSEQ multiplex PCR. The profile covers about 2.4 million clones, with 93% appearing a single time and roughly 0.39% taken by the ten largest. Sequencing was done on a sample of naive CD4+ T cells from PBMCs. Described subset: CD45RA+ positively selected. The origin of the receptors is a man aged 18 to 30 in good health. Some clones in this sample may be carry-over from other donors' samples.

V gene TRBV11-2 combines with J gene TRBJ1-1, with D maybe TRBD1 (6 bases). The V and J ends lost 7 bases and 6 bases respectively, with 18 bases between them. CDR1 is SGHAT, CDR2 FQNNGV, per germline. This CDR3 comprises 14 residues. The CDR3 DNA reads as TGTGCCAGCACCCCGGCACGGGGGGCTTCTGAAGCTTTCTTT. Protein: CASTPARGASEAFF.

CDR3 amino acids: CASSPPSGGTGYNEQFF. The CDR3 DNA is TGTGCCAGCTCACCACCGTCCGGCGGGACGGGTTACAATGAGCAGTTCTTC. The genes are TRBV18 and TRBJ2-1; D perhaps matches TRBD2 (6 bases). The germline gives CDR1 KGHSH, CDR2 LQKENI. V was clipped by 0 bases and J by 4 bases, with 16 bases between them. The CDR3 has 17 residues.

This chain's CDR3 is CASSLDTRDRVSYEQYF. DNA of the CDR3: TGTGCCAGCAGCTTAGATACTCGGGACAGGGTTTCCTACGAGCAGTACTTC. The chain links TRBV7-2 to TRBJ2-7, with 9 bases that match TRBD1. The CDR3 loop spans 17 amino acids. The germline gives CDR1 SGHTA, CDR2 FQGNSA. The J segment lost 1 base and the V segment lost 1 base, leaving 8 bases of the junction unmatched.

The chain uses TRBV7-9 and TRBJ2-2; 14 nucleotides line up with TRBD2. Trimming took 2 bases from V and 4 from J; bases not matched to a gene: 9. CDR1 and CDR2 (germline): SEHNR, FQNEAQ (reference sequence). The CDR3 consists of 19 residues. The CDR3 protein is CASSLSTSGRASSTGELFF. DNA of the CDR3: TGTGCCAGCAGCTTATCGACTAGCGGGAGGGCTTCGAGCACCGGGGAGCTGTTTTTT.

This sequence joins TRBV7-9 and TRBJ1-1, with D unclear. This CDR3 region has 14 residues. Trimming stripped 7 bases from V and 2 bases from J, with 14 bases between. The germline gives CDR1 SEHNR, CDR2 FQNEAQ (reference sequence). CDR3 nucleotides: TGTGCCAGCACCCCCCCCCTGTTTAACACTGAAGCTTTCTTT. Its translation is CASTPPLFNTEAFF.

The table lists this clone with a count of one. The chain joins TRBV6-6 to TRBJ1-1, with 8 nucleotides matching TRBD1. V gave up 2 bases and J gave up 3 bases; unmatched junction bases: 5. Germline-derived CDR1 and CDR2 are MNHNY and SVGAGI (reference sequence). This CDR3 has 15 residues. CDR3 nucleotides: TGTGCCAGCAGTTACACGACAGGGGTTTACACTGAAGCTTTCTTT. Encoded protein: CASSYTTGVYTEAFF.

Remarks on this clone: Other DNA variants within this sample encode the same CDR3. CDR3 protein: CASSPDRGDQPQHF. CDR3 DNA sequence: TGTGCCAGCAGCCCAGACAGGGGGGATCAGCCCCAGCATTTT. This chain uses TRBV7-9 with TRBJ1-5, with 9 bases aligning to TRBD1. CDR3 length: 14 residues. Trimming at V came to 5 bases and at J to 5 bases, leaving 4 bases not matched to a gene. CDR1 is SEHNR and CDR2 is FQNEAQ in the germline V gene (reference sequence).

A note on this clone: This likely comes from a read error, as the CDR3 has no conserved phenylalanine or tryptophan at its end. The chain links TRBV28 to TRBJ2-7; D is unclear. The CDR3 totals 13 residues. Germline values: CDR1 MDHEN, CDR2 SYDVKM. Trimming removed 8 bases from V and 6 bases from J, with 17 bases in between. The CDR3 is CASQRSALTEQYL. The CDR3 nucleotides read TGTGCCAGCCAACGTTCCGCTCTCACCGAGCAGTACCTC.

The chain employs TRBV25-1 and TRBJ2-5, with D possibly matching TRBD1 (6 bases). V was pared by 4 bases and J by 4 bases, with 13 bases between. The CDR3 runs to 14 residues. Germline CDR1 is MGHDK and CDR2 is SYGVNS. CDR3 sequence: CASSGLGGAETQYF. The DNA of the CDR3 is TGTGCCAGCAGTGGTTTAGGGGGAGCAGAGACCCAGTACTTC.

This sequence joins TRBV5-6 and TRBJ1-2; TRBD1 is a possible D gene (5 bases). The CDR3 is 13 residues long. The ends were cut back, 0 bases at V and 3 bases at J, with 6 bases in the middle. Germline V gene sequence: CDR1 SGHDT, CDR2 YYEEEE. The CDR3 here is CASSLARDYGYTF. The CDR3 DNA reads TGTGCCAGCAGCTTGGCCAGGGACTATGGCTACACCTTC. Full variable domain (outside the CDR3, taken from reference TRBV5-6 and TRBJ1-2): DAGVTQSPTHLIKTRGQQVTLRCSPKSGHDTVSWYQQALGQGPQFIFQYYEEEERQRGNFPDRFSGHQFPNYSSELNVNALLLGDSALYLCASSLARDYGYTFGSGTRLTVV.

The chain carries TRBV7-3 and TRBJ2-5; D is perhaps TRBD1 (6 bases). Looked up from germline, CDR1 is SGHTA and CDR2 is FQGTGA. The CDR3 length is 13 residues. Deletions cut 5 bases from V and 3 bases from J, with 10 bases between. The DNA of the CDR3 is TGTGCCAGCAGCCCCCGGGACAAAGAGACCCAGTACTTC. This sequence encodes CASSPRDKETQYF.

The CDR3 DNA reads TGTGCTAGTGGGAGGGTTTACAATGAGCAGTTCTTC. This codes for CASGRVYNEQFF. The rearrangement joins TRBV12-5 to TRBJ2-1; the D gene is possibly TRBD2 (5 bases). The V end lost 6 bases, the J end lost 4 bases, and 7 bases lay between the germline ends. Germline V lookup: CDR1 LGHNT, CDR2 FRNRAP. This CDR3 has 12 residues.

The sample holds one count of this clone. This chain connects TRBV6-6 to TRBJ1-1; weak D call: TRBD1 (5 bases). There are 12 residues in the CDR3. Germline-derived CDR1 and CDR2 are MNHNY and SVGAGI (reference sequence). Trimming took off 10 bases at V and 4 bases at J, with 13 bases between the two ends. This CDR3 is CAISTGGTEAFF. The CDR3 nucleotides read TGTGCCATTTCGACGGGGGGCACTGAAGCTTTCTTT.

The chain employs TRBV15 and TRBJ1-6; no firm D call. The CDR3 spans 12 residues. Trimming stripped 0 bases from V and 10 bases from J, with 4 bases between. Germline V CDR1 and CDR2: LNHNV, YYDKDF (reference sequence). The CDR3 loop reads CATSRDSSPLHF. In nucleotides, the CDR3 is TGTGCCACCAGCAGAGATAGCTCACCCCTCCACTTT.